Below are 30 T cell receptor beta chains sequenced from a single sample in a study of T cell repertoires in cytomegalovirus infection. MiXCR was run by TCRdb on the reads, yielding one entry per CDR3 protein. This table holds more than 150,000 distinct CDR3 sequences, roughly a fifth found once. The sample was PBMCs. Receptors were obtained from a human donor in good health (CMV status not recorded). Some clones in this sample may be carry-over from other donors' samples.

In this sample, this clonotype turned up a few times. This sequence joins TRBV28 and TRBJ1-5, with 8 bases fitting TRBD1. With 11 bases clipped from V and 8 bases from J, the junction kept 11 bases outside the gene matches. The germline V gene encodes CDR1 MDHEN and CDR2 SYDVKM. The CDR3 contains 13 residues. This CDR3 is CAGILGTGKPQHF. The DNA for the CDR3 is TGTGCCGGGATCCTCGGGACAGGCAAGCCCCAGCATTTT.

This clonotype was recorded at least ten times. The rearrangement links TRBV7-2 to TRBJ2-1; 7 bases are shared with TRBD1. This CDR3 region has 14 residues. Losses at the gene ends were 10 bases for V and 0 bases for J; bases not matched to a gene: 6. Germline V CDR1 and CDR2: SGHTA, FQGNSA. In DNA form, the CDR3 reads TGTGCCAACTCCCGGGACAGCTCCTACAATGAGCAGTTCTTC. Translated: CANSRDSSYNEQFF. The whole variable domain, remainder taken from reference TRBV7-2 and TRBJ2-1, is GAGVSQSPSNKVTEKGKDVELRCDPISGHTALYWYRQSLGQGLEFLIYFQGNSAPDKSGLPSDRFSAERTGGSVSTLTIQRTQQEDSAVYLCANSRDSSYNEQFFGPGTRLTVL.

This clonotype was counted only a few times. J is TRBJ2-3 and V is TRBV7-2; tentatively, D is TRBD2 (6 bases). V dropped 0 bases and J dropped 3 bases, with 13 bases sitting between them. The CDR3 covers 16 residues. Germline V CDR1 and CDR2: SGHTA, FQGNSA. In DNA, the CDR3 is TGTGCCAGCAGCTTAGCGGGCCGGGGGACTACAGATACGCAGTATTTT. Its protein product is CASSLAGRGTTDTQYF.

This clonotype came up a few times. J is TRBJ2-5 and V is TRBV11-3; 7 bases are a match to TRBD2. Germline CDR1 reads SGHNT; CDR2 reads YENEEA. The CDR3 loop spans 13 amino acids. With V trimmed by 5 bases and J by 2 bases, 2 bases remained unmatched. The CDR3 DNA follows: TGTGCCAGCAGCCATAGCGGGCAAGAGACCCAGTACTTC. Encoded protein: CASSHSGQETQYF.

Only one count was recorded for this clonotype. The V gene is TRBV6-5, the J gene TRBJ2-3; maybe TRBD2 (7 bases). The CDR3 totals 16 residues. V dropped 5 bases and J dropped 2 bases, with 17 bases sitting between them. The germline V gene has CDR1 MNHEY and CDR2 SVGAGI. CDR3 sequence reads: CASSPMGGGPTDTQYF. The CDR3 DNA reads as TGTGCCAGCAGTCCCATGGGGGGGGGCCCCACAGATACGCAGTATTTT.

This chain uses TRBV5-1 with TRBJ2-3, with 8 bases identical to TRBD1. V dropped 3 bases and J dropped 2; count of bases not matched to a gene: 5. This CDR3 has 15 amino acids. Germline CDR1 and CDR2: SGHRS and YFSETQ. The CDR3, as DNA: TGCGCCAGCAGCTCAGGGGGCCAGCACACAGATACGCAGTATTTT. Encoded protein: CASSSGGQHTDTQYF.

In this sample, this clonotype turned up many times. The genes are TRBV11-2 and TRBJ2-5; 7 nucleotides match TRBD2. Germline lookup yields CDR1 SGHAT and CDR2 FQNNGV. J was trimmed by 2 bases and V by 1 base; bases with no gene match: 4. The CDR3 is 15 residues long. CDR3 coding DNA: TGTGCCAGCAGCTTAGGGGCTAGCGGTCAAGAGACCCAGTACTTC. It encodes CASSLGASGQETQYF.

This sequence joins TRBV19 and TRBJ2-1, with 10 bases aligning to TRBD2. Germline V gene lookup returns CDR1 LNHDA and CDR2 SQIVND (reference sequence). The length of the CDR3 is 16 residues. After removal of 5 bases from V and 9 bases from J, the junction contained 13 bases not matched to a gene. CDR3 bases: TGTGCCAGTAGTCCTCTTGCTAGCGGGAGCTGGCGTGAGCAGTTCTTC. Residues: CASSPLASGSWREQFF.

On this clonotype: The junction departs from the called germline gene at one end, perhaps through a read error. The J gene is TRBJ2-1, the V gene TRBV7-3, with D possibly being TRBD2 (6 bases). Germline V lookup: CDR1 SGHTA, CDR2 FQGTGA. There are 14 residues in the CDR3. CDR3 amino acids: CASNLTGGVDEQFF. The CDR3 coding sequence is TGTGCCAGCAACTTAACGGGCGGGGTGGATGAGCAGTTCTTC.

The rearrangement links TRBV20-1 to TRBJ1-5, with unresolved D. V lost 7 bases, J lost 4 bases, and 14 bases lay in between. The CDR3 consists of 13 residues. Germline V gene lookup returns CDR1 DFQATT and CDR2 SNEGSKA (reference sequence). CDR3 DNA sequence: TGCAGTGTGTTTGGCAGCAAGAATCAGCCCCAGCATTTT. Protein: CSVFGSKNQPQHF.

This clonotype has a count of ten or more. This chain connects TRBV7-2 to TRBJ1-2; 9 bases line up with TRBD1. Germline trimming cut 10 bases from V and 4 bases from J; bases unmatched to any gene: 7. Germline CDR1 is SGHTA and CDR2 is FQGNSA. CDR3 length: 13 amino acids. CDR3 sequence reads: CATKTGGAYGYTF. In nucleotides, the CDR3 is TGTGCCACTAAGACAGGGGGGGCCTATGGCTACACCTTC.

This clonotype has more than one count but fewer than ten. Here the CDR3 DNA reads TGTGCCAGCAGCCTCAGGGGGGACTTCCAAGAGACCCAGTACTTC. Amino acid sequence: CASSLRGDFQETQYF. The rearrangement links TRBV7-9 to TRBJ2-5, with D possibly TRBD1 on 7 matching bases. The CDR3 has 15 amino acids. Between the trimmed V and J ends, which lost 5 bases and 1 base, there was a span of 14 bases. Germline V CDR1 and CDR2: SEHNR, FQNEAQ (reference sequence).

This clonotype was seen many times. This chain connects TRBV7-8 to TRBJ2-3; tentatively, D is TRBD2 (6 bases). The CDR3 length is 20 residues. The V end lost 2 bases, the J end lost 5 bases, and 29 bases lay between the germline ends. The V gene's germline CDR1 is SGHVS and CDR2 FQNEAQ. CDR3 sequence reads: CASSLPSVGGNQPLGDTQYF. In DNA form, the CDR3 reads TGTGCCAGCAGCTTACCGTCGGTGGGAGGAAATCAACCTTTAGGAGATACGCAGTATTTT.

The chain links TRBV20-1 to TRBJ1-1, with TRBD1 matching over 7 bases. Germline lookup yields CDR1 DFQATT and CDR2 SNEGSKA (reference sequence). Losses at the gene ends were 6 bases for V and 1 base for J; bases not matched to a gene: 8. This CDR3 region has 14 residues. The CDR3 reads CSARGGSSNTEAFF. CDR3 bases: TGCAGTGCCAGGGGGGGCTCGTCGAACACTGAAGCTTTCTTT.

V is TRBV15 and J is TRBJ2-2, with TRBD2 identical over 10 bases. From germline, CDR1 is LNHNV and CDR2 YYDKDF (reference sequence). After removal of 3 bases from V and 6 bases from J, the junction contained 13 bases not matched to a gene. The CDR3 is made up of 18 amino acids. The CDR3 region is CATSRTRDLAGAAGELFF. The CDR3 nucleotides are TGTGCCACCAGCAGGACCCGCGATCTAGCGGGAGCAGCCGGGGAGCTGTTTTTT.

This clonotype showed up many times. V and J are TRBV28 and TRBJ1-1; D remains unclear. Germline CDR1 is MDHEN and CDR2 is SYDVKM. Between the trimmed V and J ends, which lost 6 bases and 0 bases, there was a span of 14 bases. This CDR3 comprises 15 residues. CDR3 amino acids: CASRRPGLMNTEAFF. In DNA form, the CDR3 reads TGTGCCAGCAGAAGACCGGGTTTGATGAACACTGAAGCTTTCTTT.

The chain has TRBV28 and TRBJ2-1; D gene uncertain. Germline lookup yields CDR1 MDHEN and CDR2 SYDVKM. This CDR3 contains 15 residues. V was shortened by 5 bases and J by 7 bases, with 18 bases between the two germline ends. The CDR3 spells CASSRPTLPGNEQFF. CDR3 DNA: TGTGCCAGCAGTCGGCCGACCCTACCCGGGAATGAGCAGTTCTTC.

This clonotype was observed a handful of times. The chain employs TRBV6-1 and TRBJ2-1; 11 bases line up with TRBD2. The CDR3 consists of 18 residues. The junction had 8 bases not matched to a gene; V was cut back by 1 base and J by 3 bases. Germline CDR1 MNHNS, CDR2 SASEGT. CDR3: CASSEDGLAGGFYNEQFF. The CDR3 nucleotides read TGTGCCAGCAGTGAAGACGGGCTAGCGGGGGGATTCTACAATGAGCAGTTCTTC.

This clonotype showed up just a few times. The gene calls are TRBV7-9 and TRBJ2-7; unclear D gene. Germline V gives CDR1 SEHNR, CDR2 FQNEAQ (reference sequence). The CDR3 runs 12 residues. Trimming took 1 base from V and 2 from J, leaving 3 bases between them. The CDR3 DNA sequence: TGTGCCAGCAGCTTAGATCCCTACGAGCAGTACTTC. It specifies CASSLDPYEQYF.

This clonotype turned up a few times. V is TRBV7-9 and J is TRBJ1-4, with D maybe TRBD1 (6 bases). CDR3 length: 15 residues. Trimming took 0 bases from V and 8 from J, leaving 13 bases between them. Germline V gene sequence: CDR1 SEHNR, CDR2 FQNEAQ (reference sequence). The CDR3 region has the DNA TGTGCCAGCAGCTTAGCGATGGGGGCTCGAGAAAAACTGTTTTTT. Translating gives CASSLAMGAREKLFF.

The rearrangement links TRBV20-1 to TRBJ2-3; 10 bases are a match to TRBD1. The CDR3 is 15 residues long. Looked up from germline, CDR1 is DFQATT and CDR2 is SNEGSKA (reference sequence). The V and J ends lost 6 bases and 7 bases, in that order; junction bases with no gene match: 13. The CDR3 bases are TGCAGTGCGACAGGACAGGGGGATGGCATCAATACGCAGTATTTT. Its translation: CSATGQGDGINTQYF.

In its sample, this clonotype was seen a few times. The chain joins TRBV7-9 to TRBJ2-7; D is possibly TRBD2 (6 bases). The CDR3 contains 16 residues. Per the germline V gene, CDR1 is SEHNR and CDR2 is FQNEAQ (reference sequence). The V end was cut by 1 base, the J end by 1 base, with 14 bases between. CDR3 protein: CASSLVGRDQSYEQYF. CDR3 coding DNA: TGTGCCAGCAGCTTAGTTGGGCGGGACCAATCCTACGAGCAGTACTTC. The whole variable domain, filled in from reference TRBV7-9 and TRBJ2-7, reads DTGVSQNPRHKITKRGQNVTFRCDPISEHNRLYWYRQTLGQGPEFLTYFQNEAQLEKSRLLSDRFSAERPKGSFSTLEIQRTEQGDSAMYLCASSLVGRDQSYEQYFGPGTRLTVT.

The sample holds a few counts of this clonotype. In nucleotides, the CDR3 is TGTGCCAGCAGTTTGGTCGGGGCCGTCTCTGGAAACACCATATATTTT. Its protein is CASSLVGAVSGNTIYF. V is TRBV2 and J is TRBJ1-3, with D perhaps matching TRBD1 (5 bases). V was trimmed by 5 bases and J by 0 bases, leaving 14 bases between them. Looked up from germline, CDR1 is SNHLY and CDR2 is FYNNEI. This CDR3 is built from 16 residues.

This clonotype was seen ten or more times. The chain carries TRBV7-3 and TRBJ2-2; tentatively, D is TRBD1 or TRBD2 (5 bases each). The CDR3 covers 16 residues. V lost 6 bases and J lost 6, with 20 bases in between. CDR1 is SGHTA and CDR2 is FQGTGA in the germline V gene. As DNA, the CDR3 is TGTGCCAGCAGTCGCCGGGGCAGGGATCCCCCCGGGGAGCTGTTTTTT. Translation gives CASSRRGRDPPGELFF.

This clonotype has at least ten counts. The rearrangement links TRBV7-9 to TRBJ1-6; 7 nucleotides match TRBD1. Germline CDR1 and CDR2: SEHNR and FQNEAQ (reference sequence). The CDR3 is 13 residues long. J lost 9 bases, V lost 8 bases, and 7 bases had no gene match. This CDR3 is CASQQGIASPLHF. The CDR3 DNA reads as TGTGCCAGCCAACAGGGGATCGCTTCACCCCTCCACTTT.

The sample holds many counts of this clonotype. The chain joins TRBV11-3 to TRBJ2-1; possibly TRBD2 for D (5 bases). V was clipped by 4 bases and J by 0 bases, with 13 bases between them. CDR1 and CDR2 (germline): SGHNT, YENEEA. This CDR3 has 16 residues. CDR3 sequence (DNA): TGTGCCAGCAGCTCCCGCGGGCGGAGCTCCTACAATGAGCAGTTCTTC. Translation: CASSSRGRSSYNEQFF.

The gene calls are TRBV27 and TRBJ1-1, with D hard to call. Trimming cost V 4 bases and J 1 base, with 7 bases left between them. CDR3 length: 13 amino acids. CDR1 and CDR2 (germline): MNHEY, SMNVEV (reference sequence). DNA of the CDR3: TGTGCCAGCAGTTCGACCCCGAACACTGAAGCTTTCTTT. This sequence encodes CASSSTPNTEAFF.

This clonotype was counted at least ten times. The chain links TRBV4-1 to TRBJ2-2; no clear D. The CDR3 spans 16 residues. From germline, CDR1 is MGHRA and CDR2 YSYEKL. Trimming shortened V by 4 bases and J by 1 base, and 13 bases separated the two germline ends. The CDR3 DNA reads as TGCGCCAGCAGCCGCGCGAAGACGGGGAACACCGGGGAGCTGTTTTTT. This codes for CASSRAKTGNTGELFF.

This clonotype was seen ten or more times. The J gene is TRBJ2-7, the V gene TRBV7-2; D gene ambiguous. This CDR3 has 12 amino acids. The germline gives CDR1 SGHTA, CDR2 FQGNSA. Trimming took off 5 bases at V and 3 bases at J, with 8 bases between the two ends. The CDR3 is CASSLPYYEQYF. The CDR3 nucleotides read TGTGCCAGCAGCCTCCCTTACTACGAGCAGTACTTC. The whole variable domain, remainder taken from reference TRBV7-2 and TRBJ2-7, is GAGVSQSPSNKVTEKGKDVELRCDPISGHTALYWYRQSLGQGLEFLIYFQGNSAPDKSGLPSDRFSAERTGGSVSTLTIQRTQQEDSAVYLCASSLPYYEQYFGPGTRLTVT.

This clonotype was counted only a few times. The V gene is TRBV7-8, the J gene TRBJ1-1; D might be TRBD1 (5 bases). The V gene lost 4 bases and the J gene lost 6 bases, with 12 bases spanning the gap. The CDR3 covers 13 residues. Germline V gene sequence: CDR1 SGHVS, CDR2 FQNEAQ. The CDR3 is CASSYDRGAEAFF. Written as DNA, the CDR3 is TGTGCCAGCAGCTACGACAGAGGAGCTGAAGCTTTCTTT.